The source of this T cell receptor (beta chain) is a study of cytomegalovirus exposure and HLA in healthy donors. Study overall: The platform used for the roughly 130 validation repertoires matched that of the 666 first-cohort repertoires, a later analysis reported. Study-wide results and limits: It was found in a later analysis that first-cohort TCR clusters tended to co-occur in the 90 to 150 validation repertoires.

This clone was seen a single time. The antigen remains undetermined. The V gene lost 6 bases and the J gene lost 11 bases, with 14 bases spanning the gap. Per germline, CDR1 SNHLY and CDR2 FYNNEI. The CDR3 has 11 residues. TCRdb's table, derived via immunoSEQ multiplex PCR, lists solely in-frame clones and lacks some. Among roughly 250,000 clones, 85% to 90% were seen once, and the ten largest hold roughly 2.5%. The J gene is TRBJ2-7, the V gene TRBV2; no reliable D call. This TCR was recovered from a man younger than 35 in good health and CMV-seronegative. The sequenced sample was PBMCs. The CDR3 coding sequence is TGTGCCAGCAGCCTCTTAGATGTAGAGTACTTC. Translation gives CASSLLDVEYF. Combining the CDR3 with reference TRBV2 and TRBJ2-7 gives the whole variable domain EPEVTQTPSHQVTQMGQEVILRCVPISNHLYFYWYRQILGQKVEFLVSFYNNEISEKSEIFDDQFSVERPDGSNFTLKIRSTKLEDSAMYFCASSLLDVEYFGPGTRLTVT.